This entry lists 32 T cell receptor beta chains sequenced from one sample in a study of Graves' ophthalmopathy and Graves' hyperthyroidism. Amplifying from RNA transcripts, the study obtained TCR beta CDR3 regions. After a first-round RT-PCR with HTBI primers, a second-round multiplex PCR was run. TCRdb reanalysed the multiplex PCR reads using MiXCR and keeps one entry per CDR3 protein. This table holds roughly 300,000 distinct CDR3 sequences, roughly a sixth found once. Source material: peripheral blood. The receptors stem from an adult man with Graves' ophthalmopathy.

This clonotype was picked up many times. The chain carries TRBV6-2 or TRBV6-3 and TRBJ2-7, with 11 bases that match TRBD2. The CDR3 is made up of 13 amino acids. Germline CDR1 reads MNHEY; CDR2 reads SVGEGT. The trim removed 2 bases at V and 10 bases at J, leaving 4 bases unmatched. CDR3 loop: CASSYGTSGGQYF. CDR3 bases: TGTGCCAGCAGTTACGGGACTAGCGGAGGCCAGTACTTC.

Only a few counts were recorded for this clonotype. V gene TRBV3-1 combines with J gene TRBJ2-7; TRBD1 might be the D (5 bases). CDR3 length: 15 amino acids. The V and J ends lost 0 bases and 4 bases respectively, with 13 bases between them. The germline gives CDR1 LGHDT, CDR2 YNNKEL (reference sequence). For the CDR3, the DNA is TGTGCCAGCAGCCAAGATGCTGGACATTATTACGAGCAGTACTTC. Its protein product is CASSQDAGHYYEQYF.

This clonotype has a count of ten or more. The CDR3 sequence is CASSNPGTYEQYF. Written as DNA, the CDR3 is TGTGCCAGCAGCAACCCCGGCACCTACGAGCAGTACTTC. This rearrangement joins TRBV2 to TRBJ2-7; no clear D. Trimming stripped 6 bases from V and 2 bases from J, with 11 bases between. Germline CDR1 is SNHLY and CDR2 is FYNNEI. The length of the CDR3 is 13 residues.

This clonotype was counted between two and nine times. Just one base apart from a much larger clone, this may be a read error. This chain's CDR3 is CSWSVRGKGVGPQPQHF. CDR3 DNA sequence: TGTTCCTGGAGTGTACGAGGGAAAGGGGTCGGACCTCAGCCCCAGCATTTT. The genes are TRBV30 and TRBJ1-5, with a possible D match to TRBD1 (5 bases). Germline assignment: CDR1 GTSNPN and CDR2 SVGIG (reference sequence). CDR3 length: 17 amino acids.

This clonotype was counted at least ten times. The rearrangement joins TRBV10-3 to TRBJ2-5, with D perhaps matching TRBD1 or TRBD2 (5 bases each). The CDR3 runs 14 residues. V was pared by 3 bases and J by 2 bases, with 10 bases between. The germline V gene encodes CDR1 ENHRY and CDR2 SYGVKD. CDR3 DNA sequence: TGTGCCATCAGTGACACGGGGCGGCAAGAGACCCAGTACTTC. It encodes CAISDTGRQETQYF.

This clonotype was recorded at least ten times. Written as DNA, the CDR3 is TGTGCCAGCAGCTACTACGAGCAGTACTTC. Translating gives CASSYYEQYF. V is TRBV11-2 and J is TRBJ2-7; D remains unclear. Per the germline V gene, CDR1 is SGHAT and CDR2 is FQNNGV. Trimming removed 4 bases from V and 3 bases from J, with 1 base in between. This CDR3 region has 10 residues.

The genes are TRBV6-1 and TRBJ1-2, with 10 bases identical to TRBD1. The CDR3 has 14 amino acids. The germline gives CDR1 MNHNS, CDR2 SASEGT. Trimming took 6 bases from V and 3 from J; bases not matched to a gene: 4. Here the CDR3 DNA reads TGTGCCAGCAGGGGGGACAGGGGCCACTATGGCTACACCTTC. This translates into CASRGDRGHYGYTF.

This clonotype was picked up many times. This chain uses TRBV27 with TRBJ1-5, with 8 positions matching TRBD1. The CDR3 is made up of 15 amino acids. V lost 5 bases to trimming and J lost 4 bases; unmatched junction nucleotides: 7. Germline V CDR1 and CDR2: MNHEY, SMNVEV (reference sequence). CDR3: CASSPRTGPNQPQHF. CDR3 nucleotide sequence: TGTGCCAGCAGTCCCAGGACAGGGCCAAATCAGCCCCAGCATTTT.

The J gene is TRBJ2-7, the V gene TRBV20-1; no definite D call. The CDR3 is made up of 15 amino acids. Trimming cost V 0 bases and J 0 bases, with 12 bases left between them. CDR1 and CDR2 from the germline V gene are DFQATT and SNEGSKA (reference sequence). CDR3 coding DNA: TGCAGTGCTAGAGATGTCGCCAGGAGCTCCTACGAGCAGTACTTC. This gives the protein CSARDVARSSYEQYF.

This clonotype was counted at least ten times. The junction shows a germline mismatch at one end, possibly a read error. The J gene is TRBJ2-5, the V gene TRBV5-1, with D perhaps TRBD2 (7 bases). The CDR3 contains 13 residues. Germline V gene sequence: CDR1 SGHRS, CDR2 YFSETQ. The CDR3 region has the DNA TGTGCCAGCAGCTTCGGGGGGCGTGAGACCCAGTACTTC. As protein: CASSFGGRETQYF.

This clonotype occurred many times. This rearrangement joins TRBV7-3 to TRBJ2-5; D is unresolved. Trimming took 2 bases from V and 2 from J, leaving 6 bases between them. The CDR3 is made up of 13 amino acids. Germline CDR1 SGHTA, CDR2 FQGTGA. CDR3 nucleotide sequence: TGTGCCAGCAGCTTACAACCACAAGAGACCCAGTACTTC. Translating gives CASSLQPQETQYF. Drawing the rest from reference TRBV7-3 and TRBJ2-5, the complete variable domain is GAGVSQTPSNKVTEKGKYVELRCDPISGHTALYWYRQSLGQGPEFLIYFQGTGAADDSGLPNDRFFAVRPEGSVSTLKIQRTERGDSAVYLCASSLQPQETQYFGPGTRLLVL.

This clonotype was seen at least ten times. CDR3 in amino acids: CASSVQGVMNTEAFF. Here the CDR3 DNA reads TGTGCCAGCAGCGTTCAGGGAGTTATGAACACTGAAGCTTTCTTT. This chain joins TRBV5-5 and TRBJ1-1, with a possible D match to TRBD1 (5 bases). There are 15 residues in the CDR3. Per germline, CDR1 SGHKS and CDR2 YYEKEE (reference sequence). The germline V and J ends were trimmed by 4 bases and 0 bases, with 13 bases remaining between them.

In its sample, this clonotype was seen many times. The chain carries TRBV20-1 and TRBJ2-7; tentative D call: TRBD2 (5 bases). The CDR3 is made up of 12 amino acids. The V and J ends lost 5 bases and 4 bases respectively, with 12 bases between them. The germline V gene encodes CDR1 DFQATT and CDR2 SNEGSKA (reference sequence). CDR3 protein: CSASSGKYEQYF. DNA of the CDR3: TGCAGTGCTTCGTCCGGGAAATACGAGCAGTACTTC.

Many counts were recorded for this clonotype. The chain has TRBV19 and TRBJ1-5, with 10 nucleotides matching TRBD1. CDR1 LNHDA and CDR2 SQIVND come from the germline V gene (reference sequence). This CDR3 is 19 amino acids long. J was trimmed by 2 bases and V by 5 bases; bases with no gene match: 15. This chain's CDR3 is CASSLPRDRGGGRNQPQHF. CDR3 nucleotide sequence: TGTGCCAGTAGTCTCCCCCGGGACAGGGGAGGTGGGCGCAATCAGCCCCAGCATTTT.

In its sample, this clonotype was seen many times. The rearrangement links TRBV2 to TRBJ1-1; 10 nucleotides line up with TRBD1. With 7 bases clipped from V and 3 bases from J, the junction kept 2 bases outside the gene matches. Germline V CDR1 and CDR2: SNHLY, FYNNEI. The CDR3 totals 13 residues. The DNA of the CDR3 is TGTGCCAGCAAGACAGGGGGCTACACTGAAGCTTTCTTT. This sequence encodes CASKTGGYTEAFF.

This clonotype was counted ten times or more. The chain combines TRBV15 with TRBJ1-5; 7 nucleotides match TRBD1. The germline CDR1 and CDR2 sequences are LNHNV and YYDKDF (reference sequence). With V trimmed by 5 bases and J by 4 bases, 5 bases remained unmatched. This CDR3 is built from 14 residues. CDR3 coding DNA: TGTGCCACCAGCCGTAACAGGGGTAATCAGCCCCAGCATTTT. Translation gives CATSRNRGNQPQHF.

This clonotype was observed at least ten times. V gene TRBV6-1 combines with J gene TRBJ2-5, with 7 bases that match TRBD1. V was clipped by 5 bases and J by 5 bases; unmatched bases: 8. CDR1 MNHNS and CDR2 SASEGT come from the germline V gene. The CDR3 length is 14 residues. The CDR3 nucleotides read TGTGCCAGCAGTCCGGTACGCAGGGGGGAGACCCAGTACTTC. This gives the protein CASSPVRRGETQYF.

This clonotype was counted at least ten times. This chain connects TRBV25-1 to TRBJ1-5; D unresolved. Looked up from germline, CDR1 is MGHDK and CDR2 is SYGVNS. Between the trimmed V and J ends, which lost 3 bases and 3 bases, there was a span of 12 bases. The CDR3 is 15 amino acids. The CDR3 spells CASSDAGWANQPQHF. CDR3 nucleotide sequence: TGTGCCAGCAGTGATGCGGGATGGGCCAATCAGCCCCAGCATTTT.

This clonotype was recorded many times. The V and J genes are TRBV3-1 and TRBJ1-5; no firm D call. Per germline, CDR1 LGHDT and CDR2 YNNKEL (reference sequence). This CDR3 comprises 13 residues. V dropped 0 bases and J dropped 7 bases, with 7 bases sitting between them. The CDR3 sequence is CASSQDSGQPQHF. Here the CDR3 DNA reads TGTGCCAGCAGCCAAGATAGTGGCCAGCCCCAGCATTTT.

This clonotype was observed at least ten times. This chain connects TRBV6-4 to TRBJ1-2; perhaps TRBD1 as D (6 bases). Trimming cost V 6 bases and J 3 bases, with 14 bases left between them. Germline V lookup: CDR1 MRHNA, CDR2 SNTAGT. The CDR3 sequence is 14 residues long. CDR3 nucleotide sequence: TGTGCCAGCAGGGCACAGGGAGGCGACTATGGCTACACCTTC. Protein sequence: CASRAQGGDYGYTF.

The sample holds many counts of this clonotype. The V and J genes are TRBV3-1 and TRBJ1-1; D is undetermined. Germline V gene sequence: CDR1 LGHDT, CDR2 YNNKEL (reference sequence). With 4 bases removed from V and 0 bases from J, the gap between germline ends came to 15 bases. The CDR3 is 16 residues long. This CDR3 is CASSPYPPAMNTEAFF. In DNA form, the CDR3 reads TGTGCCAGCAGCCCCTACCCCCCAGCGATGAACACTGAAGCTTTCTTT.

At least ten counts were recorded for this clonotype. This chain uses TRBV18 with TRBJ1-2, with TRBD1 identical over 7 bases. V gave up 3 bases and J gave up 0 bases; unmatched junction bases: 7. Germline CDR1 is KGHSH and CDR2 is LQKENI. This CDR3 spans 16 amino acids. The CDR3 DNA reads TGTGCCAGCTCACCGGGACAGCGGTCAGCTAACTATGGCTACACCTTC. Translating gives CASSPGQRSANYGYTF. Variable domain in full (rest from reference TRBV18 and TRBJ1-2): NAGVMQNPRHLVRRRGQEARLRCSPMKGHSHVYWYRQLPEEGLKFMVYLQKENIIDESGMPKERFSAEFPKEGPSILRIQQVVRGDSAAYFCASSPGQRSANYGYTFGSGTRLTVV.

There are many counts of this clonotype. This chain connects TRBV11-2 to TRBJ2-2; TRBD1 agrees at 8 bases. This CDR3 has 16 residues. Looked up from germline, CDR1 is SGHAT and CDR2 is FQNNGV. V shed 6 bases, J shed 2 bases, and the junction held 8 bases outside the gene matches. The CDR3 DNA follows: TGTGCCAGCAGTCCAACACAGGGGGTCAACACCGGGGAGCTGTTTTTT. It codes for CASSPTQGVNTGELFF.

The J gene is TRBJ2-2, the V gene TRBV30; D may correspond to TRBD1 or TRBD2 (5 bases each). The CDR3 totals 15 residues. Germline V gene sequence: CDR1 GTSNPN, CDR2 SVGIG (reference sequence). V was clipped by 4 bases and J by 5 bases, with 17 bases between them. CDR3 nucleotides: TGTGCCTGGAACGCGAGGGGACCCATTACCGGGGAGCTGTTTTTT. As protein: CAWNARGPITGELFF. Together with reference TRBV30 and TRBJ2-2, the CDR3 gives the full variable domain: SQTIHQWPATLVQPVGSPLSLECTVEGTSNPNLYWYRQAAGRGLQLLFYSVGIGQISSEVPQNLSASRPQDRQFILSSKKLLLSDSGFYLCAWNARGPITGELFFGEGSRLTVL.

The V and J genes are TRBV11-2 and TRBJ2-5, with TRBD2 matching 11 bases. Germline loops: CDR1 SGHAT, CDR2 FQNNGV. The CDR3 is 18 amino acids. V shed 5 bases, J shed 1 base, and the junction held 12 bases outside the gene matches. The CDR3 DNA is TGTGCCAGCAGCCGAAGGGTAGCGGGAGGGCCGCTCCAAGAGACCCAGTACTTC. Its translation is CASSRRVAGGPLQETQYF.

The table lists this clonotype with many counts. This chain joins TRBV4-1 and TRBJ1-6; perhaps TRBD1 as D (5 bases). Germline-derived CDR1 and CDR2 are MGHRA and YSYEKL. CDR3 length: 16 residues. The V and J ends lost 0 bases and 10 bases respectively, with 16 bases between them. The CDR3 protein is CASSQDFPREGSPLHF. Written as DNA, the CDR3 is TGCGCCAGCAGCCAAGATTTCCCCAGGGAAGGGTCACCCCTCCACTTT.

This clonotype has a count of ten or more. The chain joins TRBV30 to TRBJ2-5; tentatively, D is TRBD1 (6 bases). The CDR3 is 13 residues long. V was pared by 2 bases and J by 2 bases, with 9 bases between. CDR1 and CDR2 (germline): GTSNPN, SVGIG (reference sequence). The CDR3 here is CAWSWTAQETQYF. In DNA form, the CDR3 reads TGTGCCTGGAGTTGGACAGCGCAAGAGACCCAGTACTTC.

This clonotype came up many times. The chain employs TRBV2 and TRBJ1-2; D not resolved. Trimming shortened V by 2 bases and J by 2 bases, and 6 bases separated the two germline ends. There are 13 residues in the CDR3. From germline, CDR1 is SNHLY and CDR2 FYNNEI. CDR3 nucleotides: TGTGCCAGCAGTGAATGGCAGAACTATGGCTACACCTTC. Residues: CASSEWQNYGYTF.

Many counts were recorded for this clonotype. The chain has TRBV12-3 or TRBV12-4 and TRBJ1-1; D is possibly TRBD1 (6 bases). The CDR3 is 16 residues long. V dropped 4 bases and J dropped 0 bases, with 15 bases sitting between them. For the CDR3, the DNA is TGTGCCAGCAGTTCACAAAGGACAGCGATGAACACTGAAGCTTTCTTT. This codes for CASSSQRTAMNTEAFF.

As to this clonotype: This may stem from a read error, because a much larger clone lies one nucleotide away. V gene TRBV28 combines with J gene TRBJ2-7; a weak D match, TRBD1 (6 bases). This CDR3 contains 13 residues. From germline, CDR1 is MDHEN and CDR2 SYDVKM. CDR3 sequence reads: CATAFNRAPEQCF. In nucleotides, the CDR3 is TGTGCCACCGCATTTAACAGGGCCCCCGAGCAGTGCTTC.

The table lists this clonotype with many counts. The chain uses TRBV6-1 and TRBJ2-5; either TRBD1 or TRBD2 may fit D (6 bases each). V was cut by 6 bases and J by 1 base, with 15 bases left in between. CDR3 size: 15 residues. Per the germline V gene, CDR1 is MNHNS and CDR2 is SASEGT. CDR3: CASRGARGSQETQYF. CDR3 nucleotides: TGTGCCAGCAGGGGGGCACGGGGGAGCCAAGAGACCCAGTACTTC.

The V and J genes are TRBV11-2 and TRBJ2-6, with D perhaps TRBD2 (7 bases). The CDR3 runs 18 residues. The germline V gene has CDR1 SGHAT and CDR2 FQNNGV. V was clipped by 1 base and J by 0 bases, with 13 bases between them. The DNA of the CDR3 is TGTGCCAGCAGCTTAGTTGCGGGGGCGAGCTCTGGGGCCAACGTCCTGACTTTC. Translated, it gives CASSLVAGASSGANVLTF.